This T cell receptor beta chain is from a study of healthy donors' naive CD4 and CD8 T cells. Naive CD4+ cells were sorted as CD4+CD8-CD45RO-CD45RA+; naive CD8+ as CD8+CD4-CD45RA+CD27bright. Study-level results: Positive CDR3 charge linked to CD4+ cells, negative to CD8+ cells.

The germline CDR1 and CDR2 sequences are LGHNT and FRNRAP. There are 13 residues in the CDR3. The V gene lost 5 bases and the J gene lost 8 bases, with 12 bases spanning the gap. Comment on this clonotype: Its antigen is unknown.

TCR libraries were built from approximately 520 ng of total RNA by linear amplification. TCRdb processed the reads anew with MiXCR; each CDR3 protein has one entry. The sample includes 180,000 or so distinct CDR3 sequences, over 60% of them seen just once. The receptor was derived from a pool of human donors in good health; the sample pools cells from several healthy donors. The chain couples TRBV12-5 to TRBJ1-4, with no clear D. Sequenced input: naive CD4+ and CD8+ T cells sorted from blood, pooled from several donors. The CDR3 DNA reads as TGTGCTAGTGGTCCCTCCCCTGGGGAAAAACTGTTTTTT. Amino acids: CASGPSPGEKLFF.